These T cell receptor beta chains were read from a single sample in a study of cytotoxic CD8 clonotypes in ibrutinib-treated CLL. Data came from immunoSEQ multiplex PCR; TCRdb stores just in-frame clones and leaves some out. Of approximately 22,000 clones in the sample, approximately 69% were seen once. Sequencing used PBMCs, obtained before ibrutinib treatment. The origin of the receptors is a human donor with chronic lymphocytic leukemia. Both conserved end residues are part of each CDR3. The D gene is left open where the match is weak. Some rows have no size entry. The others give once, few or many, or a class for an expanded clone.

>few|TRBV25-1|TRBJ2-1|NA
TGTGCCAGCAGTGAATCCCTAGCCGCAAATGAGCAGTTCTTC
CASSESLAANEQFF
>medium-sized|TRBV28|TRBJ2-3|TRBD1
TGTGCCAGCAGTACCAGGAGGCAGGGGGTTCAAGGTACGCAGTATTTT
CASSTRRQGVQGTQYF
>NA|TRBV27|TRBJ2-1|NA
TGTGCCAGCAGTTTAGTACGGGAGACCTACAATGAGCAGTTCTTC
CASSLVRETYNEQFF
>NA|TRBV7-9|TRBJ2-3|NA
TGTGCCAGCAGCTTTAGCCCGCGGGAAGATACGCAGTATTTT
CASSFSPREDTQYF
>NA|TRBV6-6|TRBJ1-2|NA
TGTGCCAGCAGTTACGGGGACGACTACACCTTC
CASSYGDDYTF
>NA|TRBV6-1|TRBJ2-2|NA
TGTGCCAGCAGTTCGTTCCGAGCGGACACCGGGGAGCTGTTTTTT
CASSSFRADTGELFF
>NA|TRBV19|TRBJ2-1|TRBD2
TGTGCCAGTAGTATGGTAGCGGGAGGGCTCGGTGCCAATGAGCAGTTCTTC
CASSMVAGGLGANEQFF
>NA|TRBV5-1|TRBJ2-7|TRBD2
TGCGCCAGCAGCCCGTTGGGACCGGGACTAGCGGGGCAGGGGGAGCAGTACTTC
CASSPLGPGLAGQGEQYF
>NA|TRBV28|TRBJ1-2|NA
TGTGCCAGCAGGTTGCAGGGACAAAGTTATGGCTACACCTTC
CASRLQGQSYGYTF
>NA|TRBV5-1|TRBJ2-2|TRBD1
TGCGCCAGCAGCTTGGTGACAGGGGGAACCGGGGAGCTGTTTTTT
CASSLVTGGTGELFF
>NA|TRBV5-4|TRBJ1-1|NA
TGTGCCAGCAGCTTGGGTAGCAGGGTGAACACTGAAGCTTTCTTT
CASSLGSRVNTEAFF
>few|TRBV5-1|TRBJ2-1|NA
TGCGCCAGCCGGGACTACAATGAGCAGTTCTTC
CASRDYNEQFF
>NA|TRBV4-1|TRBJ2-1|TRBD1
TGCGCCAGCAGCCAAGATCGTAGCCCCGGGACAGGGACTTACAATGAGCAGTTCTTC
CASSQDRSPGTGTYNEQFF
>few|TRBV6-1|TRBJ1-2|NA
TGTGCCAGCAGTGAAAGGGGGACCTATGGCTACACCTTC
CASSERGTYGYTF
>NA|TRBV7-9|TRBJ2-1|TRBD2
TGTGCCAGCCTAGCGGGAGCCTACAATGAGCAGTTCTTC
CASLAGAYNEQFF
>NA|TRBV5-4|TRBJ2-5|NA
TGTGCCAGCAGCCCTTCCGTCTCCCAAGAGACCCAGTACTTC
CASSPSVSQETQYF
>few|TRBV9|TRBJ1-2|TRBD1
TGTGCCAGCAGCGCCCGTGACAGGGGTTATGGCTACACCTTC
CASSARDRGYGYTF
>NA|TRBV4-1|TRBJ2-1|TRBD2
TGCGCCAGCAGCCAATCGGGACTAGCGGGAGGCCGGGATGAGCAGTTCTTC
CASSQSGLAGGRDEQFF
>NA|TRBV28|TRBJ2-7|TRBD1
TGTGCCAGCAGTTCGGGGACAGGGGGGATCAACGAGCAGTACTTC
CASSSGTGGINEQYF
>NA|TRBV27|TRBJ1-5|TRBD1
TGTGCCAGCAGTCCGGGGCCTGGACAGGGATGGTACAATCAGCCCCAGCATTTT
CASSPGPGQGWYNQPQHF
>NA|TRBV9|TRBJ2-3|NA
TGTGCCAGCAGCGTAGGCCAGGGAGAGCGGATTCTGGATACGCAGTATTTT
CASSVGQGERILDTQYF
>once|TRBV5-5|TRBJ1-3|TRBD1
TGTGCCAGCAGCGCAGCGGGACAGAGCTCTGGAAACACCATATATTTT
CASSAAGQSSGNTIYF
>NA|TRBV19|TRBJ2-1|NA
TGTGCCAGTAGTCTTGCTGCCGTGGGTAATGAGCAGTTCTTC
CASSLAAVGNEQFF
>NA|TRBV7-2|TRBJ1-2|NA
TGTGCCAGCAGCGCGGGACCGAGGCTTTATGGCTACACCTTC
CASSAGPRLYGYTF
>NA|TRBV6-1|TRBJ2-7|NA
TGTGCCAGCAGTGCAGACCCCGGGACAATCGAAGCCTTC
CASSADPGTIEAF
>few|TRBV4-2|TRBJ2-7|NA
TGTGCCAGCAGCCAAATTGGGTACGAGCAGTACTTC
CASSQIGYEQYF
>NA|TRBV15|TRBJ2-1|NA
TGTGCCACCAGCAGAGCTAGAGATGAGCAGTTCTTC
CATSRARDEQFF
>large|TRBV14|TRBJ2-7|NA
TGTGCCAGCAGCCAATTCTTGTCCCCCTACGAGCAGTACTTC
CASSQFLSPYEQYF
>few|TRBV5-1|TRBJ1-3|NA
TGCGCCAGCAGCTTGGACAGGGCGGTTGGAAACACCATATATTTT
CASSLDRAVGNTIYF
>NA|TRBV13|TRBJ1-1|NA
TGTGCCAGCAGCCTAAAGGGGGATTGGGAGAACACTGAAGCTTTCTTT
CASSLKGDWENTEAFF
>NA|TRBV29-1|TRBJ2-5|TRBD2
TGCAGCGTTGTAGCTAGCGGGAGGGAGACCCAGTACTTC
CSVVASGRETQYF
>few|TRBV19|TRBJ2-7|NA
TGTGCCAGTAGCAATGGACGGACCTACGAGCAGTACTTC
CASSNGRTYEQYF
>NA|TRBV5-4|TRBJ2-3|NA
TGTGCCAGCAGCTTAGAGACAGATACGCAGTATTTT
CASSLETDTQYF
>NA|TRBV10-1|TRBJ2-1|NA
TGCGCCAGCAGTGAGCCCTGCCTGGTACCTTTCGCCTACAATGAGCAGTTCTTC
CASSEPCLVPFAYNEQFF
>few|TRBV5-1|TRBJ2-7|TRBD1
TGCGCCAGCCGGGTGGGCCCGGGACAGCCCTACGAGCAGTACTTC
CASRVGPGQPYEQYF
>NA|TRBV7-8|TRBJ2-7|TRBD2
TGTGCCAGCAGCCCCGGACTAGCGGCCAGTTTATACGAGCAGTACTTC
CASSPGLAASLYEQYF
>NA|TRBV18|TRBJ2-4|NA
TGTGCCAGCTCACCACGGTCGGAGGGATACATTCAGTACTTC
CASSPRSEGYIQYF
>NA|TRBV5-1|TRBJ1-1|TRBD1
TGCGCCAGCAGCCAAATACAGGGGGCTGGGGGCACTGAAGCTTTCTTT
CASSQIQGAGGTEAFF
>NA|TRBV10-1|TRBJ1-1|NA
TGCGCCAGCAGTCAGGACACCTTGGGCACTGAAGCTTTCTTT
CASSQDTLGTEAFF
>NA|TRBV19|TRBJ2-1|NA
TGTGCCAGTAGCACGTTCTCCTACAATGAGCAGTTCTTC
CASSTFSYNEQFF
>NA|TRBV11-3|TRBJ2-2|TRBD2
TGTGCCAGCAGCCCCGGGACTAGCGGTTACACCGGGGAGCTGTTTTTT
CASSPGTSGYTGELFF